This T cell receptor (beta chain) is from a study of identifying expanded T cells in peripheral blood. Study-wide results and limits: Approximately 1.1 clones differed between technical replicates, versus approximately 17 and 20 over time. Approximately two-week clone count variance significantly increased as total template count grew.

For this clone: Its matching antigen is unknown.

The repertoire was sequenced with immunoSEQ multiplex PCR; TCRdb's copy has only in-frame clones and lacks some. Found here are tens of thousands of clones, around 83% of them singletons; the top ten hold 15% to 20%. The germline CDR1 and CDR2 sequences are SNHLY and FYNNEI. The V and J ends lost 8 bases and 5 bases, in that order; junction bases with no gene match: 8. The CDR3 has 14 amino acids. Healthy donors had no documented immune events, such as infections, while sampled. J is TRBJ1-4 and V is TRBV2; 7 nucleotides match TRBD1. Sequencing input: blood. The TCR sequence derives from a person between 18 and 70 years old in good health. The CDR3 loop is CASVPRTGNEKLFF. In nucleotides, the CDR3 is TGTGCCAGCGTTCCCCGGACAGGCAATGAAAAACTGTTTTTT.